What follows are 24 T cell receptor beta chains derived from one specimen sequenced in a study of glioma-infiltrating T cells. The iRepertoire nested amplicon-rescue multiplex PCR amplified TCR alpha and beta CDR3s from RNA. TCRdb recomputed calls from the multiplex PCR reads with MiXCR, one row per CDR3 protein. The table shows around 130,000 distinct CDR3 sequences, with about 25% occurring only once. Sequencing was performed on glioma tissue, nonneoplastic brain tissue, or PBMCs (not recorded which). These receptors all come from a human donor with low-grade glioma or glioblastoma, undergoing nonglioma brain surgery, or in good health (not recorded which).

This clonotype turned up a few times. The chain links TRBV10-3 to TRBJ2-7, with D maybe TRBD1 (6 bases). Germline CDR1 is ENHRY and CDR2 is SYGVKD. The CDR3 covers 11 residues. The CDR3 region has the DNA TGCGCAACAGGGACGGGAAACGAGCAGTACGTC. It specifies CATGTGNEQYV.

This clonotype was counted between two and nine times. J is TRBJ1-6 and V is TRBV7-3; a weak D match, TRBD1 (5 bases). Trimming left V 6 bases short and J 0 bases short, with 9 bases between. Germline V CDR1 and CDR2: SGHTA, FQGTGA. This CDR3 spans 15 amino acids. The CDR3 DNA reads as TGTGCCAGCAGGGACGACAGCTCCTATAATTCACCCCTCCACTTT. It encodes CASRDDSSYNSPLHF. The variable domain in full, with the rest retrieved from reference TRBV7-3 and TRBJ1-6, is GAGVSQTPSNKVTEKGKYVELRCDPISGHTALYWYRQSLGQGPEFLIYFQGTGAADDSGLPNDRFFAVRPEGSVSTLKIQRTERGDSAVYLCASRDDSSYNSPLHFGNGTRLTVT.

This clonotype was recorded only once. A much larger clone sits a single nucleotide away, making a read error possible. CDR3 DNA: TGCAGTGCATGGGGACAGGGAGGGGGTGCAGATACGCTGTATTTT. It translates to CSAWGQGGGADTLYF. The rearrangement joins TRBV20-1 to TRBJ2-3; the match to TRBD1 covers 9 bases. The CDR3 length is 15 residues. CDR1 is DFQATT, CDR2 SNEGSKA, per germline (reference sequence).

In this sample, this clonotype turned up many times. The chain carries TRBV6-1 and TRBJ2-2; D call uncertain. V was pared by 5 bases and J by 1 base, with 11 bases between. The CDR3 has 15 residues. The germline gives CDR1 MNHNS, CDR2 SASEGT. The CDR3 is CASSYEERNTGELFF. The CDR3 region has the DNA TGTGCCAGCAGTTATGAGGAGCGGAACACCGGGGAGCTGTTTTTT.

This clonotype was seen at least ten times. This chain's CDR3 is CASSLPSGGPAGDTQYF. CDR3 coding DNA: TGTGCCAGCAGCTTACCTAGCGGGGGCCCGGCTGGGGATACGCAGTATTTT. The V gene is TRBV7-2, the J gene TRBJ2-3, with 10 bases identical to TRBD2. CDR1 is SGHTA and CDR2 is FQGNSA in the germline V gene. J was trimmed by 6 bases and V by 2 bases; bases with no gene match: 11. CDR3 length: 17 amino acids.

This chain links TRBV3-1 with TRBJ2-5; D is uncertain. With 4 bases removed from V and 5 bases from J, the gap between germline ends came to 8 bases. CDR1 LGHDT and CDR2 YNNKEL come from the germline V gene (reference sequence). CDR3 length: 12 residues. The CDR3 loop is CASSPLWETQYF. The CDR3 DNA follows: TGTGCCAGCAGCCCACTCTGGGAGACCCAGTACTTC.

The rearrangement joins TRBV3-1 to TRBJ1-5; no clear D gene. Germline V lookup: CDR1 LGHDT, CDR2 YNNKEL (reference sequence). CDR3 size: 16 residues. Trimming left V 4 bases short and J 1 base short, with 14 bases between. CDR3 DNA: TGTGCCAGCAGCCCCCCCGGGGTGGGAAGCAATCAGCCCCAGCATTTT. Its translation is CASSPPGVGSNQPQHF. Full variable domain (outside the CDR3, taken from reference TRBV3-1 and TRBJ1-5): DTAVSQTPKYLVTQMGNDKSIKCEQNLGHDTMYWYKQDSKKFLKIMFSYNNKELIINETVPNRFSPKSPDKAHLNLHINSLELGDSAVYFCASSPPGVGSNQPQHFGDGTRLSIL.

This clonotype was seen many times. J is TRBJ2-7 and V is TRBV7-2, with 7 bases fitting TRBD1. Per germline, CDR1 SGHTA and CDR2 FQGNSA. Losses at the gene ends were 1 base for V and 2 bases for J; bases not matched to a gene: 2. The CDR3 runs to 14 residues. The CDR3: CASSLGDSTYEQYV. The CDR3 DNA follows: TGTGCCAGCAGCTTAGGGGACAGTACCTACGAGCAGTACGTC.

This clonotype has a count of ten or more. This chain uses TRBV20-1 with TRBJ2-3, with 7 nucleotides matching TRBD1. V trimming: 0 bases; J trimming: 2 bases; junction bases outside the gene matches: 11. Germline V CDR1 and CDR2: DFQATT, SNEGSKA (reference sequence). The CDR3 totals 17 residues. The DNA for the CDR3 is TGCAGTGCTAGAGATCAGGGGGTCACTGGTTCCACAGATACGCAGTATTTT. Encoded protein: CSARDQGVTGSTDTQYF.

J is TRBJ1-4 and V is TRBV6-6; TRBD1 is a possible D gene (5 bases). The CDR3 runs 15 residues. The germline CDR1 and CDR2 sequences are MNHNY and SVGAGI (reference sequence). V shed 0 bases and J shed 5 bases, with 10 bases lying between them. CDR3: CASSYSGASNEKLFF. CDR3 nucleotides: TGTGCCAGCAGTTACTCTGGGGCGTCGAATGAAAAACTGTTTTTT.

This clonotype was seen at least ten times. V and J are TRBV28 and TRBJ1-2; D call uncertain. The ends were cut back, 6 bases at V and 6 bases at J, with 20 bases in the middle. This CDR3 comprises 15 residues. Germline lookup yields CDR1 MDHEN and CDR2 SYDVKM. The CDR3 loop is CASRTPSTGRDGYTF. DNA of the CDR3: TGTGCCAGCAGGACACCTTCTACGGGGAGGGATGGCTACACCTTC.

This clonotype was observed a few times. The genes are TRBV2 and TRBJ2-7, with 11 positions matching TRBD2. This CDR3 is 20 amino acids long. The germline gives CDR1 SNHLY, CDR2 FYNNEI. V lost 4 bases to trimming and J lost 2 bases; unmatched junction nucleotides: 19. CDR3 in amino acids: CASSGIGTSGARYIPYEQYV. In DNA, the CDR3 is TGTGCCAGCAGTGGAATAGGGACTAGCGGAGCCCGTTACATCCCCTACGAGCAGTACGTC.

This clonotype was counted a few times. The V call is TRBV29-1, the J call TRBJ2-1, with TRBD1 matching over 10 bases. CDR3 length equals 15 residues. CDR1 is SQVTM, CDR2 ANQGSEA, per germline. V trimming: 1 base; J trimming: 4 bases; junction bases outside the gene matches: 4. The CDR3: CSVEGDRGSYNEQFF. The CDR3, as DNA: TGCAGCGTTGAAGGGGACAGGGGCTCTTACAATGAGCAGTTCTTC.

As regards this clonotype: A much larger clone is a single base away; this may be a read error. Here the CDR3 omits its conserved ending phenylalanine or tryptophan, so a read error is the likely source. V gene TRBV20-1 combines with J gene TRBJ1-1; D is perhaps TRBD1 (5 bases). The CDR3 spans 11 residues. Looked up from germline, CDR1 is DFQATT and CDR2 is SNEGSKA (reference sequence). Trimming took off 5 bases at V and 10 bases at J, with 14 bases between the two ends. CDR3 DNA: TGCAGTGCTTTGTTAGGGGATTTAGCTTTCCTT. Protein: CSALLGDLAFL.

In regard to this clonotype: One end of the junction varies from germline; a read error may be responsible. The V call is TRBV12-3 or TRBV12-4, the J call TRBJ2-1; TRBD1 or TRBD2 may be the D gene (5 bases each). This CDR3 region has 15 residues. Here the CDR3 reads CASSSRLGDNNEQSF. CDR3 nucleotides: TGTGCCAGCAGTTCCCGCCTGGGGGATAACAATGAGCAGTCCTTC.

Regarding this clonotype: Just one base apart from a much larger clone, this may be a read error. The rearrangement uses TRBV28 and TRBJ1-5; D call uncertain. This CDR3 contains 14 residues. Germline values: CDR1 MDHEN, CDR2 SYDVKM. The CDR3 DNA follows: TGTGCCTGCAGTACTGGACCGAGCAATCAGCCCCAGCATTTT. Protein product: CACSTGPSNQPQHF.

This clonotype showed up many times. The genes are TRBV6-1 and TRBJ1-2, with D perhaps TRBD1 (5 bases). Germline V gene data show CDR1 as MNHNS and CDR2 as SASEGT. This CDR3 is built from 12 residues. Trimming cost V 9 bases and J 7 bases, with 15 bases left between them. The CDR3 spells CASGGDLPGYTF. CDR3 nucleotide sequence: TGTGCCAGTGGGGGGGATCTGCCTGGCTACACCTTC.

The rearrangement uses TRBV7-9 and TRBJ2-2; perhaps TRBD1 as D (6 bases). The V end was cut by 6 bases, the J end by 0 bases, with 26 bases between. CDR3 length: 20 amino acids. Per germline, CDR1 SEHNR and CDR2 FQNEAQ (reference sequence). For the CDR3, the DNA is TGTGCCAGCAGTAGCTCTCCGTGGGGGCGGGCGATTGCGAACACCGGGGAGCTGTTTTTT. This translates into CASSSSPWGRAIANTGELFF.

A note on this clonotype: With a much larger clone just one base away, this may be a read error. This sequence joins TRBV20-1 and TRBJ2-3; TRBD1 is a possible D gene (5 bases). Germline values: CDR1 DFQATT, CDR2 SNEGSKA (reference sequence). The CDR3 loop spans 16 amino acids. The CDR3 coding sequence is TGCAGTGCCCCGCCCTCCGACAGTCAACTCACAGATACGAAGTATTTT. Translated: CSAPPSDSQLTDTKYF.

J is TRBJ1-2 and V is TRBV27; 8 positions agree with TRBD1. The trim removed 7 bases at V and 3 bases at J, leaving 16 bases unmatched. Germline-derived CDR1 and CDR2 are MNHEY and SMNVEV (reference sequence). This CDR3 has 17 amino acids. Here the CDR3 reads CASTFVIPGQADYGYTF. In nucleotides, the CDR3 is TGTGCCAGCACCTTTGTTATACCGGGACAGGCGGACTATGGCTACACCTTC.

This rearrangement joins TRBV19 to TRBJ2-3; D unclear. This CDR3 has 14 residues. Looked up from germline, CDR1 is LNHDA and CDR2 is SQIVND (reference sequence). V dropped 8 bases and J dropped 2 bases, with 14 bases sitting between them. The CDR3 DNA is TGTGCCAGTTCCGTTACAGTCCACACAGATACGCAGTATTTT. It is translated as CASSVTVHTDTQYF.

On this clonotype: The conserved phenylalanine or tryptophan normally closing the CDR3 is absent here, so this likely arose from a read error. The chain combines TRBV7-9 with TRBJ2-5; TRBD2 agrees at 9 bases. This CDR3 has 15 residues. Losses at the gene ends were 5 bases for V and 6 bases for J; bases not matched to a gene: 10. The germline CDR1 and CDR2 sequences are SEHNR and FQNEAQ (reference sequence). CDR3 DNA sequence: TGTGCCAGCAGCCAAGGACGCGGGGGGGCACAGACCCAGTACTTA. Protein product: CASSQGRGGAQTQYL.

This clonotype was counted only a few times. The V call is TRBV14, the J call TRBJ2-3; the D is unclear. The V gene lost 0 bases and the J gene lost 0 bases, with 13 bases spanning the gap. CDR1 and CDR2 (germline): SGHDN, FVKESK. This CDR3 is built from 17 residues. The CDR3 DNA reads as TGTGCCAGCAGCCAAGATCCAGCGAGCTCTAGCACAGATACGCAGTATTTT. It yields the protein CASSQDPASSSTDTQYF.

The chain couples TRBV5-6 to TRBJ2-7, with 7 bases fitting TRBD1. Germline CDR1 and CDR2: SGHDT and YYEEEE. After removal of 3 bases from V and 9 bases from J, the junction contained 3 bases not matched to a gene. This CDR3 has 11 residues. CDR3: CASSSGGLQYV. The CDR3, as DNA: TGTGCCAGCAGCTCAGGGGGTTTGCAGTACGTC.